The sequence of this T cell receptor beta chain was determined in a study of regulatory T cells in long-lasting Graves disease (dated by TCRdb to about 2021). Regarding the study in general: Newly diagnosed Graves' disease patients had taken antithyroid drugs for less than 3 months. Persistent Graves' disease patients were compared with newly diagnosed Graves' disease patients by peripheral blood TCR sequencing and RNA sequencing. The study was conducted in China and was registered as a clinical trial. TCR sequencing covered around 13 persistent and around 20 newly diagnosed Graves' disease patients, 33 samples in total.

Receptor libraries were prepared by multiplex PCR. Data came from an Illumina HiSeq 4000. CDR3 regions were amplified by Arm-PCR with iRepertoire HTBI primers to construct TCR beta libraries. Before sequencing, the PCR products underwent gel purification. In the original analysis: Across samples, 60 to 75 TRBV and roughly 15 TRBJ segments were identified and used for gene usage analysis of CDR3 amino acid clonotypes. Filtered high-quality paired reads were merged into contigs using COPE and FqMerger. BLAST was used to align contigs to IMGT TRBV, TRBD and TRBJ reference genes, with CDR3 defined following IMGT. Any clonotype with a frequency above 0.1% was classified as a highly expanded clone. Shannon entropy was used to measure repertoire diversity, and the Gini coefficient was used to measure V-J evenness. A clonotype was considered public if more than one individual shared it. TCRdb took the public reads, trimmed them with fastp at Q25, ran MiXCR for clone calling and kept in-frame beta chains. For every CDR3 protein sequence, its rows merge into one entry that carries the most common genes and DNA. TCRdb's processing, not the study's, gives the V and J calls here. This sample holds about 560,000 distinct CDR3 sequences; about 16% were observed only once. Around 11% of the sample goes to the ten largest clones.

Including cysteine and phenylalanine, the CDR3 has 15 amino acids. Only the CDR3 DNA stays, 45 bases, in frame from base 1. In the germline V gene, CDR1 corresponds to SGDLS and CDR2 to YYNGEE. V is shortened by 0 bases, J by 5 bases, and the region joining them spans 12 bases. About this clonotype: Its binding antigen is unknown. No base quality information exists; no much larger clone differs at one position.

General study outcomes and caveats: The authors noted that the small sample size was a limitation that may lower accuracy. Compared with newly diagnosed patients, patients with persistent Graves' disease had lower TCR Shannon entropy and fewer highly expanded clones, which suggests clonal expansion. Sequencing and analysis were restricted to the TCR beta chain. TRBV28, TRBJ1-2 and TRBJ2-5 were preferentially used in persistent disease, while TRBV20-1 and TRBJ2-1 were favored in newly diagnosed disease. A larger number of public clonotypes was shared among persistent patients (around 2,500) than among newly diagnosed patients (approximately 930). The study examined only peripheral blood because the primary lesion, thyroid tissue, could not be accessed.

According to the study, the label for this sample's time point signals: newly diagnosed GD, antithyroid drugs for less than 3 months. For both TCR sequencing and RNA sequencing, RNA was extracted from PBMCs using TRIzol. The diagnosis of Graves' disease was made according to American Thyroid Association guidelines. Patients for the study were recruited at an endocrinology department in Xi'an, China. Each patient gave 7 to 9.5 milliliters of peripheral blood, collected in an EDTA anticoagulant tube. Ficoll Paque Plus density gradient separation was used to isolate PBMCs, and no further T cell sorting was performed. An Agilent 2100 Bioanalyzer and agarose gel were used to check RNA quality, and a NanoDrop 2000 was used to measure RNA concentration. The sample was also reused in another study, on T cells in Graves' hyperthyroidism and ophthalmopathy. As the second study states: Graves' hyperthyroidism was defined as stable when no progression to ophthalmopathy occurred over 18 months of follow-up. The hyperthyroidism patients were between 18 and 65 years old and newly diagnosed, with a disease duration of less than 2 months. Any patient with an uncontrolled infection, another autoimmune disease, pregnancy or lactation was excluded. Diagnoses relied on clinical symptoms, serum thyroxine and TRAb, thyroid ultrasound and orbital computed tomography. For the first round of RT-PCR on the TCR CDR3, the HTBI primer set was used together with the Qiagen OneStep RT-PCR kit. Most expanded thyroid clonotypes (frequency above 0.001) were also detected in blood, a finding suggesting that blood repertoires may reflect thyroid immune responses. A model built on a 13 V-J signature distinguished ophthalmopathy from stable hyperthyroidism, reaching about 89% sensitivity and about 81% specificity in cross-validation and 80%/75% in testing. In validation, the model predicted progression to ophthalmopathy with approximately 69% sensitivity and about 73% specificity, a median of approximately 6.5 months before onset. To identify distinguishing TCR V-J signatures, a discovery cohort of 100 or so patients was used, comprising 40 to 45 with Graves' ophthalmopathy and around 60 with stable Graves' hyperthyroidism. An independent validation cohort of under 20 hyperthyroidism patients and about 16 patients who later progressed to ophthalmopathy tested prospective prediction of ophthalmopathy. For training and testing, the roughly 97 patients in the discovery cohort were randomly divided in a 7:3 ratio. In six Graves' hyperthyroidism patients, the study also compared T-cell repertoires from thyroid tissue with T-cell repertoires from blood. After blood sampling, hyperthyroidism patients were treated with methimazole at a starting dose of 30 mg daily, and ophthalmopathy patients were treated with high-dose intravenous methylprednisolone. A second multiplex PCR round built the libraries, followed by size selection and purification. Sequencing of the libraries was done on an Illumina HiSeq2000 using paired-end 100 bp reads. Raw data were processed with SOAPnuke, discarding reads with adapters, uncalled bases, mean Phred below 15, or no exact constant-primer or identifier match. High-quality paired reads were merged using COPE v1.2.5, and each unique nucleotide sequence was defined as a clonotype. MiTCR v1.1 was used to align clonotypes to the IMGT TRBV, TRBD and TRBJ reference segments. Analysis was restricted to V-J combinations with a frequency above 0.0001, which covered 99% to 99.2% of repertoires. The TCS score was defined as F50 (clonal expansion) divided by E x V (chaos), with BLOSUM62-based TCRdist calculated between CDR3 peptides within each V-J. Welch's t-statistics and random forest reduced 450 to 600 V-J features to around 14, which were used in a naive Bayes classifier (R e1071). No statistical method was used to fix the sample size in advance, and group allocation was not hidden from the investigators. TCR Vbeta CDR3 sequencing of 120 to 150 peripheral blood samples (approximately 44 ophthalmopathy, 75 hyperthyroidism and 17 progressor patients) is reported in the paper.

The sequencing used peripheral blood mononuclear cells (PBMCs), collected at new diagnosis, from a patient treated with antithyroid drugs. Recombination joined TRBV9 with TRBJ1-3, with the D gene not clear enough to name. This TCR was recovered from a young man with Graves disease. Donor details come from another sample of the same person, matched by shared clones. The CDR3 region reads CASSVDVAVRNTIYF. The bases read TGTGCCAGCAGCGTAGATGTGGCAGTTCGAAACACCATATATTTT.